Presented here are 12 T cell receptor beta chains from one specimen sequenced in a study of shared clonotypes between healthy human individuals. Using immunoSEQ multiplex PCR, the repertoire was profiled, and TCRdb retains in-frame clones only, with some absent. The sample includes roughly 1 million clones, 65% to 75% of them seen just once. Input material: memory CD4+ T cells sorted from blood. Noted subset: CD45RA-negative fraction. Receptor source: a man between 18 and 29 years old in good health.

The genes are TRBV6-6 and TRBJ2-1, with D perhaps TRBD1 (6 bases). V was trimmed by 5 bases and J by 0 bases, leaving 14 bases between them. This CDR3 contains 16 residues. Germline CDR1 and CDR2: MNHNY and SVGAGI (reference sequence). The CDR3 DNA sequence: TGTGCCAGCAGTACAGGACAGCCCAGCTCCTACAATGAGCAGTTCTTC. Protein: CASSTGQPSSYNEQFF.

The J gene is TRBJ2-2, the V gene TRBV4-2; 8 bases line up with TRBD2. V dropped 0 bases and J dropped 4; count of bases not matched to a gene: 4. Germline V gene lookup returns CDR1 LGHNA and CDR2 YNFKEQ. CDR3 length equals 16 residues. The CDR3 bases are TGTGCCAGCAGCCAAGACCCGGGGGGGCGCACCGGGGAGCTGTTTTTT. Its translation: CASSQDPGGRTGELFF.

The table lists this clone with a few counts. The J gene is TRBJ2-5, the V gene TRBV11-2; 7 nucleotides agree with TRBD2. The CDR3 consists of 15 residues. The germline CDR1 and CDR2 sequences are SGHAT and FQNNGV. The junction had 5 bases not matched to a gene; V was cut back by 1 base and J by 3 bases. In nucleotides, the CDR3 is TGTGCCAGCAGCTTAGGGACTAGTTGGGAAGAGACCCAGTACTTC. It specifies CASSLGTSWEETQYF.

The V and J genes are TRBV2 and TRBJ2-5; TRBD2 matches at 9 bases. Germline V gene data show CDR1 as SNHLY and CDR2 as FYNNEI. V dropped 6 bases and J dropped 6; count of bases not matched to a gene: 11. The CDR3 is 15 residues long. CDR3 bases: TGTGCCAGCAGACCCATAGCGGGAGAGTCCCAGACCCAGTACTTC. It translates to CASRPIAGESQTQYF.

The chain has TRBV10-2 and TRBJ2-3; TRBD2 matches 7 bases. CDR3 size: 14 residues. Germline CDR1 is WSHSY and CDR2 is SAAADI. V lost 9 bases to trimming and J lost 2 bases; unmatched junction nucleotides: 8. The CDR3 bases are TGCGCCAGTTCTCCCGGGGGGACCACAGATACGCAGTATTTT. It yields the protein CASSPGGTTDTQYF.

This clone occurred once. The gene calls are TRBV2 and TRBJ1-6; tentative D call: TRBD1 (6 bases). V lost 4 bases to trimming and J lost 8 bases, with 12 bases between them. Germline assignment: CDR1 SNHLY and CDR2 FYNNEI. This CDR3 is built from 14 residues. CDR3 sequence reads: CASSVRTEYSPLHF. The DNA for the CDR3 is TGTGCCAGCAGTGTCAGGACAGAATATTCACCCCTCCACTTT.

The rearrangement joins TRBV20-1 to TRBJ2-3; D not resolved. Germline-derived CDR1 and CDR2 are DFQATT and SNEGSKA (reference sequence). This CDR3 comprises 11 residues. V was cut by 7 bases and J by 4 bases, with 9 bases left in between. The CDR3 DNA reads as TGCAGTGGGGCGGTTTCAGATACGCAGTATTTT. It is translated as CSGAVSDTQYF.

This chain uses TRBV9 with TRBJ2-3, with D perhaps matching TRBD2 (6 bases). V dropped 4 bases and J dropped 1 base, with 16 bases sitting between them. The germline V gene has CDR1 SGDLS and CDR2 YYNGEE. This CDR3 is built from 16 residues. The CDR3 spells CASSPQGGSRTDTQYF. As DNA, the CDR3 is TGTGCCAGCAGCCCCCAAGGAGGGAGCCGCACAGATACGCAGTATTTT.

This CDR3 reads CASSRGQGAGETQYF. As DNA, the CDR3 is TGTGCCAGCAGCCGAGGACAGGGGGCAGGAGAGACCCAGTACTTC. The chain combines TRBV14 with TRBJ2-5, with 11 bases aligning to TRBD1. The CDR3 has 15 residues. Germline CDR1 SGHDN, CDR2 FVKESK. The ends lost 4 bases at V and 4 bases at J; junction bases unmatched: 5.

The chain links TRBV30 to TRBJ1-1, with 8 bases matching TRBD1. This CDR3 comprises 13 residues. V was clipped by 1 base and J by 11 bases; unmatched bases: 9. Germline CDR1 reads GTSNPN; CDR2 reads SVGIG (reference sequence). In nucleotides, the CDR3 is TGTGCCTGGAGTGATCGGCAGGGGGCATATGCTTTCTTT. It specifies CAWSDRQGAYAFF.

This clone was recorded a few times. V is TRBV13 and J is TRBJ1-2; TRBD1 agrees at 8 bases. Per germline, CDR1 PRHDT and CDR2 FYEKMQ (reference sequence). V lost 1 base and J lost 6; bases outside the gene matches: 10. The CDR3 loop spans 16 amino acids. As DNA, the CDR3 is TGTGCCAGCAGCTTAGTATCTCGGACAGGGAGGAATGGCTACACCTTC. Translating gives CASSLVSRTGRNGYTF.

This clone was detected a few times. J is TRBJ1-2 and V is TRBV28; a weak D match, TRBD1 (6 bases). Between the trimmed V and J ends, which lost 6 bases and 5 bases, there was a span of 10 bases. CDR1 MDHEN and CDR2 SYDVKM come from the germline V gene. This CDR3 region has 12 residues. The CDR3 DNA follows: TGTGCCAGCAGGACAGGATCATATGGCTACACCTTC. Protein product: CASRTGSYGYTF.